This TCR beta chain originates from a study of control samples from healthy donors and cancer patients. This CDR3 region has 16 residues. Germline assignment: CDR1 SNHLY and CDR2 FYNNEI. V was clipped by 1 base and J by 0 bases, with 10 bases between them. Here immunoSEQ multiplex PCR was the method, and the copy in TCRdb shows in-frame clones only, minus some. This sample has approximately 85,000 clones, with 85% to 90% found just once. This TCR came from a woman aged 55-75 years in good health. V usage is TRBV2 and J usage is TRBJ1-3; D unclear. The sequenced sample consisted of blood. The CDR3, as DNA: TGTGCCAGCAGTGAAGGGCAGACCCGCTCTGGAAACACCATATATTTT. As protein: CASSEGQTRSGNTIYF.